Following are 22 T cell receptor beta chains from one sample sequenced in a study of radiation and T cells in renal cell carcinoma. Treatment in this sample: 15 Gy SBRT to primary tumor, nephrectomy 4 weeks later. Some clones are missing from TCRdb's copy, which holds only in-frame ones; the method was immunoSEQ multiplex PCR. This sample has about 18,000 clones, with around 50% found just once. The sequenced sample was tumor tissue, obtained from a patient whose treatment included radiotherapy and nephrectomy. The receptors come from a man between 45 and 60 years old with renal cell carcinoma.

This clone was counted a few times. The chain is built from TRBV5-6 and TRBJ1-2; D unclear. Deletions cut 4 bases from V and 0 bases from J, with 13 bases between. The CDR3 loop spans 15 amino acids. Germline values: CDR1 SGHDT, CDR2 YYEEEE. CDR3 DNA: TGTGCCAGCAGCCCGAGGGCGTTACCTAACTATGGCTACACCTTC. Protein sequence: CASSPRALPNYGYTF.

This chain's CDR3 is CASSYPQGGAYEQYF. The DNA of the CDR3 is TGTGCCAGCAGTTACCCACAGGGGGGAGCCTACGAGCAGTACTTC. V usage is TRBV6-6 and J usage is TRBJ2-7, with 8 bases that match TRBD1. This CDR3 comprises 15 residues. CDR1 is MNHNY, CDR2 SVGAGI, per germline (reference sequence). After removal of 2 bases from V and 2 bases from J, the junction contained 5 bases not matched to a gene.

The chain couples TRBV18 to TRBJ2-2; TRBD1 might be the D (5 bases). The CDR3 spans 15 residues. Trimming left V 0 bases short and J 3 bases short, with 8 bases between. The germline CDR1 and CDR2 sequences are KGHSH and LQKENI. The CDR3 DNA is TGTGCCAGCTCACCACCAGGGGCGCACACCGGGGAGCTGTTTTTT. Protein: CASSPPGAHTGELFF.

Note on this clone: The same CDR3 can be traced to other DNA sequences in this sample. The chain couples TRBV2 to TRBJ1-2, with D unresolved. This CDR3 spans 12 amino acids. The V gene's germline CDR1 is SNHLY and CDR2 FYNNEI. Trimming took 2 bases from V and 4 from J, leaving 5 bases between them. In DNA, the CDR3 is TGTGCCAGCAGTGAAAGGAGCTATGGCTACACCTTC. Protein sequence: CASSERSYGYTF. The entire variable domain, with the rest obtained from reference TRBV2 and TRBJ1-2, is as follows: EPEVTQTPSHQVTQMGQEVILRCVPISNHLYFYWYRQILGQKVEFLVSFYNNEISEKSEIFDDQFSVERPDGSNFTLKIRSTKLEDSAMYFCASSERSYGYTFGSGTRLTVV.

This clone came up a few times. V is TRBV29-1 and J is TRBJ2-3; D might be TRBD1 or TRBD2, each matching 5 bases. Looked up from germline, CDR1 is SQVTM and CDR2 is ANQGSEA. The CDR3 covers 15 residues. Trimming pared 5 bases from V and 4 bases from J, leaving 19 bases between. Here the CDR3 DNA reads TGCAGCGTTAATCCGCCTGGGGGTGATTCAGATACGCAGTATTTT. It yields the protein CSVNPPGGDSDTQYF.

The chain combines TRBV7-9 with TRBJ1-3, with 7 nucleotides matching TRBD1. Germline-derived CDR1 and CDR2 are SEHNR and FQNEAQ (reference sequence). The junction had 6 bases not matched to a gene; V was cut back by 0 bases and J by 4 bases. The CDR3 totals 16 residues. CDR3 bases: TGTGCCAGCAGCTTAGCGGGCCCGACAGGGGGAAACACCATATATTTT. This sequence encodes CASSLAGPTGGNTIYF.

This clone was seen a handful of times. The CDR3 here is CASSWDRSNTEAFF. The CDR3, as DNA: TGTGCCAGCAGCTGGGACAGGTCGAACACTGAAGCTTTCTTT. This sequence joins TRBV7-3 and TRBJ1-1; 8 bases are a match to TRBD1. V lost 4 bases and J lost 1; bases outside the gene matches: 2. The CDR3 runs to 14 residues. The germline V gene encodes CDR1 SGHTA and CDR2 FQGTGA.

This clone is medium-sized. The chain joins TRBV6-5 to TRBJ1-2, with 8 bases aligning to TRBD1. This CDR3 has 14 amino acids. Germline loops: CDR1 MNHEY, CDR2 SVGAGI. Losses at the gene ends were 5 bases for V and 6 bases for J; bases not matched to a gene: 8. In DNA form, the CDR3 reads TGTGCCAGCAGTACACAGGGGGGTCATGATGGCTACACCTTC. It is translated as CASSTQGGHDGYTF.

This clone was observed once. J is TRBJ1-1 and V is TRBV21-1. TRBV21-1 is recorded as a pseudogene. This CDR3 contains 14 residues. The CDR3 region has the DNA TGTGCCAGCAGCAAAGATTTGGGGAGAACTGAAGCTTTCTTT. Amino acid sequence: CASSKDLGRTEAFF.

The rearrangement uses TRBV11-2 and TRBJ2-1; D remains ambiguous. This CDR3 is built from 11 residues. Trimming took 3 bases from V and 4 from J, leaving 1 base between them. Germline V gene lookup returns CDR1 SGHAT and CDR2 FQNNGV. The CDR3 loop reads CASSFYNEQFF. As DNA, the CDR3 is TGTGCCAGCAGCTTTTACAATGAGCAGTTCTTC.

The rearrangement uses TRBV2 and TRBJ1-1; maybe TRBD1 (6 bases). V dropped 5 bases and J dropped 0 bases, with 13 bases sitting between them. Germline values: CDR1 SNHLY, CDR2 FYNNEI. The CDR3 has 15 residues. CDR3 nucleotide sequence: TGTGCCAGCAGTTTTATGGACAGTGTGAACACTGAAGCTTTCTTT. Translated, it gives CASSFMDSVNTEAFF.

V and J are TRBV19 and TRBJ2-3; D tentatively reads TRBD1 or TRBD2 (5 bases each). Trimming left V 4 bases short and J 4 bases short, with 12 bases between. Germline loops: CDR1 LNHDA, CDR2 SQIVND (reference sequence). The CDR3 spans 14 residues. CDR3 coding DNA: TGTGCCAGTAGTACCGGGACCGTACCAGATACGCAGTATTTT. It codes for CASSTGTVPDTQYF.

This clone was counted a few times. This chain joins TRBV7-2 and TRBJ1-1; 8 bases map to TRBD1. The V and J ends lost 3 bases and 2 bases, in that order; junction bases with no gene match: 8. Germline assignment: CDR1 SGHTA and CDR2 FQGNSA. CDR3 length: 16 amino acids. CDR3 in DNA: TGTGCCAGCAGCTTTTGGACAGGGCAGTTAAACACTGAAGCTTTCTTT. Residues: CASSFWTGQLNTEAFF.

The chain couples TRBV6-4 to TRBJ1-2, with 11 bases matching TRBD1. Germline CDR1 MRHNA, CDR2 SNTAGT. CDR3 length: 13 amino acids. The V gene end was trimmed by 3 bases and the J gene end by 7 bases; junction bases not matched to a gene: 1. The CDR3 loop is CASSEGQGAGYTF. CDR3 coding DNA: TGTGCCAGCAGTGAAGGACAGGGGGCTGGCTACACCTTC.

This clone was counted between two and nine times. This chain joins TRBV28 and TRBJ1-2; D is undetermined. The CDR3 runs to 15 residues. In germline, CDR1 is MDHEN, CDR2 SYDVKM. V lost 2 bases, J lost 1 base, and 11 bases lay in between. CDR3 in DNA: TGTGCCAGCAGTTTAAACATAGGCCATAACTATGGCTACACCTTC. Translated, it gives CASSLNIGHNYGYTF.

The chain's CDR3 is CASSLGPVNPQSAYGYTF. The DNA for the CDR3 is TGTGCCAGCAGCTTAGGACCGGTAAATCCCCAGAGCGCCTATGGCTACACCTTC. The chain carries TRBV11-3 and TRBJ1-2; D gene unclear. Germline V gene lookup returns CDR1 SGHNT and CDR2 YENEEA. Trimming left V 1 base short and J 4 bases short, with 22 bases between. The CDR3 spans 18 residues.

The gene calls are TRBV9 and TRBJ1-1; 7 positions agree with TRBD1. Germline V gene data show CDR1 as SGDLS and CDR2 as YYNGEE. The CDR3 loop spans 13 amino acids. V lost 0 bases and J lost 10; bases outside the gene matches: 6. CDR3 sequence: CASSVASDRAAFF. CDR3 nucleotide sequence: TGTGCCAGCAGCGTAGCCTCCGACAGGGCAGCTTTCTTT.

The gene calls are TRBV13 and TRBJ2-3; TRBD1 might be the D (6 bases). Trimming removed 5 bases from V and 1 base from J, with 13 bases in between. CDR1 and CDR2 from the germline V gene are PRHDT and FYEKMQ (reference sequence). This CDR3 region has 15 residues. This CDR3 is CASSDSRTGTDTQYF. The DNA for the CDR3 is TGTGCCAGCAGCGACTCCAGGACAGGCACAGATACGCAGTATTTT.

A remark on this clone: The same CDR3 arises from other DNA sequences in this sample as well. V usage is TRBV7-9 and J usage is TRBJ2-1, with no clear D. The germline V gene encodes CDR1 SEHNR and CDR2 FQNEAQ (reference sequence). V was pared by 1 base and J by 7 bases, with 5 bases between. CDR3 length: 12 amino acids. The CDR3 nucleotides read TGTGCCAGCAGCTTAGAGGGTAATGAGCAGTTCTTC. This gives the protein CASSLEGNEQFF.

This clone ranks as medium-sized. V is TRBV18 and J is TRBJ2-3, with D perhaps TRBD1 or TRBD2 (5 bases each). The CDR3 consists of 15 residues. Per the germline V gene, CDR1 is KGHSH and CDR2 is LQKENI. Trimming shortened V by 6 bases and J by 3 bases, and 16 bases separated the two germline ends. The CDR3 region is CASSGVEGTTDTQYF. The CDR3 nucleotides are TGTGCCAGCTCCGGGGTAGAAGGGACGACAGATACGCAGTATTTT.

This clone was detected only a few times. The genes are TRBV7-8 and TRBJ1-5; TRBD1 aligns across 8 bases. The V gene's germline CDR1 is SGHVS and CDR2 FQNEAQ. V trimming: 5 bases; J trimming: 7 bases; junction bases outside the gene matches: 7. CDR3 length: 14 residues. As DNA, the CDR3 is TGTGCCAGCAGCCACCGGGACAGGAGGCAGCCCCAGCATTTT. Translation gives CASSHRDRRQPQHF.

The V gene is TRBV27, the J gene TRBJ2-7; possibly TRBD2 for D (6 bases). The germline V gene encodes CDR1 MNHEY and CDR2 SMNVEV (reference sequence). The germline V and J ends were trimmed by 3 bases and 11 bases, with 14 bases remaining between them. The length of the CDR3 is 12 residues. The CDR3: CASSFSGSAKYF. CDR3 DNA: TGTGCCAGCAGTTTCTCCGGGAGCGCCAAGTACTTC.